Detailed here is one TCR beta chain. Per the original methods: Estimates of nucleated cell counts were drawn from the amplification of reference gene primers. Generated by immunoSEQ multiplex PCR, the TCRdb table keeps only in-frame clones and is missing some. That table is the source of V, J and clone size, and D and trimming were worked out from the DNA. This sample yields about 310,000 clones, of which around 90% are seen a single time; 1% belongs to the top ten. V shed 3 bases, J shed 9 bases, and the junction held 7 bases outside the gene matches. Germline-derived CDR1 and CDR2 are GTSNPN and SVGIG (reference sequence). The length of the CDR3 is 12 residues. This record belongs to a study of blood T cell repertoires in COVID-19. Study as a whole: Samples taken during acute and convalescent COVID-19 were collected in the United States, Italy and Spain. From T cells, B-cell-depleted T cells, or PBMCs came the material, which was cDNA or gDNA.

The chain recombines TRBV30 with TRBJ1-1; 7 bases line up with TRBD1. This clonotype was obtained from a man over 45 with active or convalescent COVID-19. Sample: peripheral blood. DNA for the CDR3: TGTGCCTGGAGCGGGGACAGTCGGAAAGCTTTCTTT. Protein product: CAWSGDSRKAFF.